This TCR beta chain was identified during a study of blood T cell repertoires in COVID-19. On the study more broadly: Material from acute and convalescent COVID-19 was sourced from the United States, Italy and Spain.

The V end was cut by 0 bases, the J end by 7 bases, with 10 bases between. The V gene's germline CDR1 is WNHNN and CDR2 SYGVQD (reference sequence). The CDR3 loop spans 14 amino acids. The cohort comprised adults aged about 18 to 100 years residing in approximately 25 US areas. Each participant's cohort was designated according to participant-reported clinical history. In the study's own analysis: Amplification of reference gene primers was used by the study to estimate nucleated cell counts. Only in-frame clones appear in the TCRdb table, and some are missing; sequencing was by immunoSEQ multiplex PCR. V, J and clone size reflect that table, while D and trimming were determined from the DNA. The sample lists about 250,000 clones; around 86% were seen once.

The V gene is TRBV10-1, the J gene TRBJ2-1; D gene unclear. This clonotype was obtained from a man aged 18 to 35 who had recovered from COVID-19. Sequenced input: PBMCs or T cells enriched from blood (not recorded which). CDR3 bases: TGCGCCAGCAGTGAGTCTCAGGATTATAATGAGCAGTTCTTC. Translating it yields CASSESQDYNEQFF.